This T cell receptor beta chain is drawn from a study of blood T cell repertoires in COVID-19. This clone has a count of ten or more. Germline CDR1 MNHEY, CDR2 SVGEGT. The CDR3 covers 14 residues. V lost 2 bases and J 1 base, leaving 3 bases between the germline ends. Those who participated ranged in age from roughly 18 to 100 years and resided in under 25 US areas. Participant-reported clinical history was the basis for cohort assignment. Sequencing used immunoSEQ multiplex PCR; TCRdb keeps in-frame clones, though not all of them. Among approximately 200,000 clones listed, around 85% were seen once. The clonotype comes from a man between 40 and 49 years old who had recovered from COVID-19. The sequenced sample was PBMCs or T cells enriched from blood (not recorded which). The chain joins TRBV6-2 or TRBV6-3 to TRBJ2-6; no reliable D call. In DNA, the CDR3 is TGTGCCAGCAGTTACCAGTCTGGGGCCAACGTCCTGACTTTC. Amino acids: CASSYQSGANVLTF.